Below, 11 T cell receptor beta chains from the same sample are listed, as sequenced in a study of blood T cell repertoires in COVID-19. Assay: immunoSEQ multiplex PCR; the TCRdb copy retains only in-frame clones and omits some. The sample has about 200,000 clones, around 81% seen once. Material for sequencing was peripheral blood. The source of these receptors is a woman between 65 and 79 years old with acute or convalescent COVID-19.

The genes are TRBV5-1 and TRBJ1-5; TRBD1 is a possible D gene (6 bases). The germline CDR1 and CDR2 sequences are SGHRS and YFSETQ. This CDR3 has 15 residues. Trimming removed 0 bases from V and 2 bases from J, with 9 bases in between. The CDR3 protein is CASSLAGQRNQPQHF. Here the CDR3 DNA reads TGCGCCAGCAGCTTGGCAGGACAGCGCAATCAGCCCCAGCATTTT.

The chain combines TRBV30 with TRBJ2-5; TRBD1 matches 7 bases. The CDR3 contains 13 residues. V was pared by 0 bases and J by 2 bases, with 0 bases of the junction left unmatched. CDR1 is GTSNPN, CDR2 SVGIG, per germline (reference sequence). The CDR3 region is CAWSVGQQETQYF. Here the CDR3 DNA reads TGTGCCTGGAGTGTGGGACAGCAAGAGACCCAGTACTTC.

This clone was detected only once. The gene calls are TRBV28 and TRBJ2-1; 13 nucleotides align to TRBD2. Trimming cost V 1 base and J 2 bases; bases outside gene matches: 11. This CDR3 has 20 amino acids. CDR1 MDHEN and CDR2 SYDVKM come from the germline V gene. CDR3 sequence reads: CASSLLGLAGDATAYNEQFF. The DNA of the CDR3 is TGTGCCAGCAGTTTATTAGGACTAGCGGGAGATGCTACCGCCTACAATGAGCAGTTCTTC.

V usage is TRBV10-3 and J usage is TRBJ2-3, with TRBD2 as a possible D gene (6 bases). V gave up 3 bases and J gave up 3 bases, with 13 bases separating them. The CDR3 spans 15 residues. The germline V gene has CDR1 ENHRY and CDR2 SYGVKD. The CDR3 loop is CAISDSGRPTDTQYF. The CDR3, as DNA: TGTGCCATCAGTGATAGCGGCCGCCCTACAGATACGCAGTATTTT.

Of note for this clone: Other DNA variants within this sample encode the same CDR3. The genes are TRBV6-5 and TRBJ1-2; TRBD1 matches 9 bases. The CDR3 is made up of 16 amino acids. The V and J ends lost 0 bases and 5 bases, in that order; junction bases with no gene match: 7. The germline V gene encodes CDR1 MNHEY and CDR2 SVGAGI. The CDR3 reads CASSYSRTGGGYGYTF. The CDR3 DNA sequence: TGTGCCAGCAGTTACTCCCGAACAGGGGGCGGGTATGGCTACACCTTC.

DNA for the CDR3: TGTGCCAGTAGCCCATCGGGAGGCCGTCAGCCCCAGCATTTT. Its protein product is CASSPSGGRQPQHF. The chain couples TRBV19 to TRBJ1-5; unclear D gene. The V end was cut by 6 bases, the J end by 6 bases, with 15 bases between. The CDR3 covers 14 residues. Per germline, CDR1 LNHDA and CDR2 SQIVND (reference sequence).

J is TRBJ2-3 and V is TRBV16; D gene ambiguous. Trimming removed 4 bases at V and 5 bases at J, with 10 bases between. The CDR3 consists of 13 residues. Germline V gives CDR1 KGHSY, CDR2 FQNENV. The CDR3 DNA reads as TGTGCCAGCAGCCTTGAGTTCTTAGATACGCAGTATTTT. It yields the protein CASSLEFLDTQYF.

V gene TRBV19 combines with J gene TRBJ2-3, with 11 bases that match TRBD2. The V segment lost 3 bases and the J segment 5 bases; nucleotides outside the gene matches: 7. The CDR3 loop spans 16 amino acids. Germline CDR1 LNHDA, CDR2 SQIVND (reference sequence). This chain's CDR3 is CASSIGLAGGIDTQYF. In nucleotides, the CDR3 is TGTGCCAGTAGTATCGGCCTAGCGGGAGGAATAGATACGCAGTATTTT.

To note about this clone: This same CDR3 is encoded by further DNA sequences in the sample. CDR3 in amino acids: CSVEGRRLTEAFF. In DNA, the CDR3 is TGCAGCGTTGAGGGCAGGAGGCTCACTGAAGCTTTCTTT. The V call is TRBV29-1, the J call TRBJ1-1; D is ambiguous. Trimming took off 3 bases at V and 4 bases at J, with 12 bases between the two ends. The CDR3 has 13 amino acids. Germline V gives CDR1 SQVTM, CDR2 ANQGSEA.

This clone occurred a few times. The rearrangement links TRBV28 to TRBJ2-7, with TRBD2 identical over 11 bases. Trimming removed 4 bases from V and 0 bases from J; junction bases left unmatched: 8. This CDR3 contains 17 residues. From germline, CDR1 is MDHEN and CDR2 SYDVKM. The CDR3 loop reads CASSYRLAGIVSYEQYF. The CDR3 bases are TGTGCCAGCAGTTATCGACTAGCGGGAATTGTCTCCTACGAGCAGTACTTC.

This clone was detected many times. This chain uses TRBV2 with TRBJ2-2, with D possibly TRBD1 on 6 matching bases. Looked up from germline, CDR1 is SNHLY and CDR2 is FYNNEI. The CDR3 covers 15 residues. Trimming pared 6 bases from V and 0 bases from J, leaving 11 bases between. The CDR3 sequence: CASRETGSNTGELFF. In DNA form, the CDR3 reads TGTGCCAGCAGGGAAACAGGGTCGAACACCGGGGAGCTGTTTTTT.